The 9 T cell receptor beta chains in this list originate from one sample, sequenced in a study of blood T cell repertoires in COVID-19. TCRdb's table, derived via immunoSEQ multiplex PCR, lists solely in-frame clones and lacks some. Of about 350,000 clones listed, roughly 86% are singletons. Sequenced material: PBMCs or T cells enriched from blood (not recorded which). The receptors were sampled from a woman between 25 and 40 years old who had been exposed to COVID-19.

The rearrangement uses TRBV18 and TRBJ2-7; D is undetermined. Trimming stripped 1 base from V and 5 bases from J, with 9 bases between. The germline V gene encodes CDR1 KGHSH and CDR2 LQKENI. The CDR3 is 13 amino acids. The CDR3: CASSPRGDDEQYF. CDR3 DNA sequence: TGTGCCAGCTCACCACGTGGAGACGACGAGCAGTACTTC.

V is TRBV18 and J is TRBJ2-7; 15 bases agree with TRBD2. From germline, CDR1 is KGHSH and CDR2 LQKENI. Trimming cost V 3 bases and J 6 bases; bases outside gene matches: 3. The CDR3 loop spans 15 amino acids. The CDR3 DNA reads TGTGCCAGCTCACCGCGGACTAGCGGGAGGGTCGAGCAGTACTTC. Protein product: CASSPRTSGRVEQYF.

The V gene is TRBV4-1, the J gene TRBJ2-7, with D possibly matching TRBD1 (6 bases). The germline V gene encodes CDR1 MGHRA and CDR2 YSYEKL. V lost 1 base and J lost 4, with 14 bases in between. The CDR3 has 15 residues. Here the CDR3 DNA reads TGCGCCAGCAGCCAAGGGGGGCTAGATATGTACGAGCAGTACTTC. The encoded protein is CASSQGGLDMYEQYF.

The chain has TRBV29-1 and TRBJ1-3, with D hard to call. V lost 4 bases and J 1 base, leaving 8 bases between the germline ends. This CDR3 spans 13 amino acids. Germline assignment: CDR1 SQVTM and CDR2 ANQGSEA. DNA for the CDR3: TGCAGCGTTGTTGGAGGTTCTGGAAACACCATATATTTT. This translates into CSVVGGSGNTIYF. Full variable domain (remainder filled in from reference TRBV29-1 and TRBJ1-3): SAVISQKPSRDICQRGTSLTIQCQVDSQVTMMFWYRQQPGQSLTLIATANQGSEATYESGFVIDKFPISRPNLTFSTLTVSNMSPEDSSIYLCSVVGGSGNTIYFGEGSWLTVV.

As for this clone: This CDR3 is also generated by other DNA sequences in the sample. The V and J genes are TRBV27 and TRBJ2-1; weak D call: TRBD2 (5 bases). V was cut by 3 bases and J by 0 bases, with 9 bases left in between. Looked up from germline, CDR1 is MNHEY and CDR2 is SMNVEV (reference sequence). The CDR3 contains 15 residues. The CDR3 reads CASSFGGSSYNEQFF. The CDR3 DNA reads TGTGCCAGCAGTTTCGGCGGGTCCTCCTACAATGAGCAGTTCTTC.

A single count supports this clone. The J gene is TRBJ2-5, the V gene TRBV2; TRBD1 agrees at 10 bases. Germline V gives CDR1 SNHLY, CDR2 FYNNEI. The CDR3 extends over 16 amino acids. The V gene end was trimmed by 7 bases and the J gene end by 1 base; junction bases not matched to a gene: 9. The CDR3 protein is CASTLGQGEVQETQYF. The DNA for the CDR3 is TGTGCCAGCACCCTAGGACAGGGGGAGGTCCAAGAGACCCAGTACTTC.

V gene TRBV29-1 combines with J gene TRBJ2-7; D is undetermined. The germline CDR1 and CDR2 sequences are SQVTM and ANQGSEA. V was pared by 0 bases and J by 5 bases, with 8 bases between. CDR3 size: 12 residues. The CDR3 spells CSVEEPSNEQYF. The CDR3 region has the DNA TGCAGCGTTGAAGAGCCCAGTAACGAGCAGTACTTC.

This chain joins TRBV28 and TRBJ1-3, with TRBD1 matching over 8 bases. Germline V gene lookup returns CDR1 MDHEN and CDR2 SYDVKM. The CDR3 extends over 15 amino acids. Trimming took 5 bases from V and 2 from J; bases not matched to a gene: 5. Here the CDR3 reads CASSIQGAAGNTIYF. The CDR3 nucleotides are TGTGCCAGCAGTATCCAGGGGGCGGCTGGAAACACCATATATTTT. Complete variable domain (other parts from reference TRBV28 and TRBJ1-3): DVKVTQSSRYLVKRTGEKVFLECVQDMDHENMFWYRQDPGLGLRLIYFSYDVKMKEKGDIPEGYSVSREKKERFSLILESASTNQTSMYLCASSIQGAAGNTIYFGEGSWLTVV.

The V gene is TRBV9, the J gene TRBJ1-5; tentative D call: TRBD1 (5 bases). The V gene lost 0 bases and the J gene lost 5 bases, with 12 bases spanning the gap. This CDR3 has 15 residues. Per the germline V gene, CDR1 is SGDLS and CDR2 is YYNGEE. The CDR3 bases are TGTGCCAGCAGCGTAGGGCAGGGAGGCGATCAGCCCCAGCATTTT. Its protein product is CASSVGQGGDQPQHF.